The clone carrying this T cell receptor beta chain was seen only a few times. The antigen remains unidentified. Using immunoSEQ multiplex PCR, the repertoire was profiled, and TCRdb retains in-frame clones only, with some absent. The sample has 3,500 to 4,500 clones, over 45% seen once; the top ten hold approximately 17%. This specimen comes from a study of regulatory dendritic cells for organ transplantation. CFSE-labeled sorted T cells met regulatory or mature dendritic cells for around five days. Naive CD45RA+ and memory CD45RO+ CD4+ or CD8+ T cells were FACS-sorted. The CDR3 has 12 amino acids. The germline V gene encodes CDR1 MGHRA and CDR2 YSYEKL. Losses at the gene ends were 2 bases for V and 11 bases for J; bases not matched to a gene: 1.

The sequence derives from a human donor in good health. The chain links TRBV4-1 to TRBJ2-2; 8 bases align to TRBD1. Sequencing was carried out using memory CD8+ T cells from blood cultured with regulatory dendritic cells. Subset here: CD45RO+ memory T cells. In DNA form, the CDR3 reads TGCGCCAGCAGCCAACCAGGGGGCGAGCTGTTTTTT. The encoded protein is CASSQPGGELFF.